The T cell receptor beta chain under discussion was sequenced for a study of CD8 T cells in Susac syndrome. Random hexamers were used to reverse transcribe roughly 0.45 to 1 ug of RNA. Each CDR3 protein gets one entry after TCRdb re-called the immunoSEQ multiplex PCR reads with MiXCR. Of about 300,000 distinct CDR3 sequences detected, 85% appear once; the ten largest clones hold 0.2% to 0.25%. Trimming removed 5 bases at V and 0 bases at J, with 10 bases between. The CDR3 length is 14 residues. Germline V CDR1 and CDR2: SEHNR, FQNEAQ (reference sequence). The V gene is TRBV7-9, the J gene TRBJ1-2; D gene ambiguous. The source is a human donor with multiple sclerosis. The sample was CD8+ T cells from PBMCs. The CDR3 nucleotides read TGTGCCAGCAGCCCACCAACACCTAACTATGGCTACACCTTC. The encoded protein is CASSPPTPNYGYTF. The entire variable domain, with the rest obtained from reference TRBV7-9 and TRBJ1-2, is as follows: DTGVSQNPRHKITKRGQNVTFRCDPISEHNRLYWYRQTLGQGPEFLTYFQNEAQLEKSRLLSDRFSAERPKGSFSTLEIQRTEQGDSAMYLCASSPPTPNYGYTFGSGTRLTVV.